These T cell receptor beta chains were read from a single sample in a study of cytomegalovirus exposure and HLA in healthy donors. Assay: immunoSEQ multiplex PCR; the TCRdb copy retains only in-frame clones and omits some. The profile covers some 100,000 clones, with roughly four fifths appearing a single time and around 4.3% taken by the ten largest. The source material was PBMCs. Every receptor here comes from a woman aged 40 to 55 in good health and CMV-seropositive. Each CDR3 is given with its conserved first and last residue. D genes are given only for firm matches. Only part of the rows carry a size: once, few, many, or a class if the clone is expanded.

V gene: TRBV28
D gene: .
J gene: TRBJ2-5
clone size: .
CDR3 DNA: TGTGCCAGCAGGCGAGAGACCCAGTACTTC
CDR3 protein: CASRRETQYF

V gene: TRBV10-3
D gene: .
J gene: TRBJ1-4
clone size: once
CDR3 DNA: TGTGCCATCAGTGGGGACAAAGGGTCGGGGCGTGTTGAAAAACTGTTTTTT
CDR3 protein: CAISGDKGSGRVEKLFF

V gene: TRBV14
D gene: .
J gene: TRBJ1-1
clone size: once
CDR3 DNA: TGTGCCAGCAGCCCGGGACATAACACTGAAGCTTTCTTT
CDR3 protein: CASSPGHNTEAFF

V gene: TRBV5-1
D gene: .
J gene: TRBJ2-3
clone size: few
CDR3 DNA: TGCGCCAGCAGCTTGACTAACCCAGCGATGGAGGATACGCAGTATTTT
CDR3 protein: CASSLTNPAMEDTQYF

V gene: TRBV7-6
D gene: .
J gene: TRBJ1-1
clone size: .
CDR3 DNA: TGTGCCAGCAGCTTAGTCTCAGGGATGAACACTGAAGCTTTCTTT
CDR3 protein: CASSLVSGMNTEAFF

V gene: TRBV7-2
D gene: .
J gene: TRBJ1-6
clone size: .
CDR3 DNA: TGTGCCAGCAGCTACGGGAGGGGGAATTCACCCCTCCACTTT
CDR3 protein: CASSYGRGNSPLHF

V gene: TRBV27
D gene: .
J gene: TRBJ2-2
clone size: .
CDR3 DNA: TGTGCCAGCCGTGTAGGGGACACGAACACCGGGGAGCTGTTTTTT
CDR3 protein: CASRVGDTNTGELFF

V gene: TRBV27
D gene: TRBD1
J gene: TRBJ2-7
clone size: .
CDR3 DNA: TGTGCCAGCAGATCTTTGCGGGACAGGAATCCCTACGAGCAGTACTTC
CDR3 protein: CASRSLRDRNPYEQYF

V gene: TRBV19
D gene: TRBD1
J gene: TRBJ1-1
clone size: few
CDR3 DNA: TGTGCCAGTAGTATCGGGGGACAGGGAGTTCCTGTAGCTTTCTTT
CDR3 protein: CASSIGGQGVPVAFF

V gene: TRBV6-4
D gene: .
J gene: TRBJ2-2
clone size: .
CDR3 DNA: TGTGCCAGCAGTGTAGAAGGGGCTACCGGGGAGCTGTTTTTT
CDR3 protein: CASSVEGATGELFF

V gene: TRBV15
D gene: TRBD1
J gene: TRBJ2-5
clone size: .
CDR3 DNA: TGTGCCGCCAGCAGGCCAGGGACAGGGGTCACCACAGGAGAGACCCAGTACTTC
CDR3 protein: CAASRPGTGVTTGETQYF

V gene: TRBV6-6
D gene: .
J gene: TRBJ1-1
clone size: once
CDR3 DNA: TGTGCCAGCAGTGAGGGGGTGGCCACTGAAGCTTTCTTT
CDR3 protein: CASSEGVATEAFF

V gene: TRBV5-1
D gene: .
J gene: TRBJ2-5
clone size: .
CDR3 DNA: TGCGCCAGCAGCCCCGGGTGGGCATCTTCGGGGGAGACCCAGTACTTC
CDR3 protein: CASSPGWASSGETQYF